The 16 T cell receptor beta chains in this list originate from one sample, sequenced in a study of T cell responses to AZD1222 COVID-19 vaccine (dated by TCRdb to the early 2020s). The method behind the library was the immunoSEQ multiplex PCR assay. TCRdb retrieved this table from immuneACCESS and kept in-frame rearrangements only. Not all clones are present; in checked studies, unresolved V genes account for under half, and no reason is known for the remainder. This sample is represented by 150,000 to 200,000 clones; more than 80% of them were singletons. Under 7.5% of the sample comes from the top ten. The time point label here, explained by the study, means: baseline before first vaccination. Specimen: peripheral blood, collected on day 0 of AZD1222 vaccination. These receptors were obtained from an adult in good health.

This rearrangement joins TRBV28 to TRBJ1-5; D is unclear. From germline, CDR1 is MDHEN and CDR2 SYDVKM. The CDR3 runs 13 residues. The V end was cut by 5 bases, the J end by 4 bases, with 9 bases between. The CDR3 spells CASSRNRNQPQHF. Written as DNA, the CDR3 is TGTGCCAGCAGTCGAAACAGAAATCAGCCCCAGCATTTT.

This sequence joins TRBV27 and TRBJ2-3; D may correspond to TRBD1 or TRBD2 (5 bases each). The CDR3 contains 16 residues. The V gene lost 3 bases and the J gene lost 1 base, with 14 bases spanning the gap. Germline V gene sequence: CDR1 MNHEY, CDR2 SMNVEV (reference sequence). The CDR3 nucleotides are TGTGCCAGCAGTTTGGGACCCACTCCGGGCACAGATACGCAGTATTTT. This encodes CASSLGPTPGTDTQYF.

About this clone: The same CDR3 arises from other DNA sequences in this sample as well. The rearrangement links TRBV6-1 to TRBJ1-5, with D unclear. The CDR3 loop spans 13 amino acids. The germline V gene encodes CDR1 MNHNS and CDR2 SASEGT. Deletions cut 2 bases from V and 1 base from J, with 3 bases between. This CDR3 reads CASSERSNQPQHF. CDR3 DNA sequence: TGTGCCAGCAGTGAAAGGAGCAATCAGCCCCAGCATTTT.

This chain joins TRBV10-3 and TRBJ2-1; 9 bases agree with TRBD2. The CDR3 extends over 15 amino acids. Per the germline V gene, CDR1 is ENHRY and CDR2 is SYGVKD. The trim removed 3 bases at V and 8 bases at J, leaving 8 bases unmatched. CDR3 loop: CAISDAAGGRDEQFF. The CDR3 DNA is TGTGCCATCAGTGATGCAGCGGGAGGCCGGGATGAGCAGTTCTTC.

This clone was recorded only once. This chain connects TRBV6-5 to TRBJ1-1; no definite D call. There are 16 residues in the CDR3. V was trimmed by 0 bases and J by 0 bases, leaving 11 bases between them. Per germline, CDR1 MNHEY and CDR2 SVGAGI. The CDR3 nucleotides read TGTGCCAGCAGTTACTCTTTTATAGGGATGAACACTGAAGCTTTCTTT. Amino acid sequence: CASSYSFIGMNTEAFF.

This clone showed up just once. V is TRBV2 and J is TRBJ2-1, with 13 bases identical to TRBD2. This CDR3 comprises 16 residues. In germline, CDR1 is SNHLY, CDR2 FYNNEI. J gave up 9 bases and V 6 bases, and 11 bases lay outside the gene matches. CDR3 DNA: TGTGCCAGCAGCTCTATACTAGCGGGGGGGCTTAGTGAGCAGTTCTTC. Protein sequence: CASSSILAGGLSEQFF.

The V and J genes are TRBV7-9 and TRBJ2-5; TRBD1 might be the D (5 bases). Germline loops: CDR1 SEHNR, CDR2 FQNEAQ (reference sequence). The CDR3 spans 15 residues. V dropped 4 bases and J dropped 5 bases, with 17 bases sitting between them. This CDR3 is CASSSGRAGLETQYF. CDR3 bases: TGTGCCAGCAGCTCGGGCCGGGCAGGGCTGGAGACCCAGTACTTC.

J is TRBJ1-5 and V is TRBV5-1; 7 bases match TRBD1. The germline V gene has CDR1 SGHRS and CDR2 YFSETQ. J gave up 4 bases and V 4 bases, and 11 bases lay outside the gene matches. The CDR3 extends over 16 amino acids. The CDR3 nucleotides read TGCGCCAGCAGCCCCCTTCCCGGGACAGAGAATCAGCCCCAGCATTTT. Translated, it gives CASSPLPGTENQPQHF.

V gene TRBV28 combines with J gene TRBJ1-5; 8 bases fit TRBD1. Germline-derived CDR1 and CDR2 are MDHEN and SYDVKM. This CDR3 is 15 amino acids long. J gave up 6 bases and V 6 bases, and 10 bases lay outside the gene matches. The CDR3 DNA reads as TGTGCCAGCAGAGTCAGGGGGCTATGGTCTCAGCCCCAGCATTTT. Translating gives CASRVRGLWSQPQHF.

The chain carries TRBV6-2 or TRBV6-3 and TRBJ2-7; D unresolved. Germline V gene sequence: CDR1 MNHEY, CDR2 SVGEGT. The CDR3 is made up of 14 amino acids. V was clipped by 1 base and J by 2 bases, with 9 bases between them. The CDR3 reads CASSYLSNPYEQYF. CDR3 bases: TGTGCCAGCAGTTACTTGTCTAACCCCTACGAGCAGTACTTC.

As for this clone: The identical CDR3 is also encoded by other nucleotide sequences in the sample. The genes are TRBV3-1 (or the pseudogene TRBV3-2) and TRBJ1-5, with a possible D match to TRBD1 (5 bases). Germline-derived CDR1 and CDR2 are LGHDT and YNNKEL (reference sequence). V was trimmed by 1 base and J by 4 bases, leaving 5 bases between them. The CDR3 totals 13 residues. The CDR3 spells CASSQAGNQPQHF. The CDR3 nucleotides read TGTGCCAGCAGCCAAGCAGGGAATCAGCCCCAGCATTTT.

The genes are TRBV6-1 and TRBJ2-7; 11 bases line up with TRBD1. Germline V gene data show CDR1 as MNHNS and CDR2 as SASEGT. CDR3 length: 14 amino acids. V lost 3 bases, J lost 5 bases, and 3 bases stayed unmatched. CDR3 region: CASSEGQGGNEQYF. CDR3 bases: TGTGCCAGCAGTGAGGGACAGGGGGGGAACGAGCAGTACTTC.

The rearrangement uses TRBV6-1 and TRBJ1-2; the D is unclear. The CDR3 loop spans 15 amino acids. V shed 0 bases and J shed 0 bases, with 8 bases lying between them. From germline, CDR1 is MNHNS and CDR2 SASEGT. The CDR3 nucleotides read TGTGCCAGCAGTGAAGCCAGGAGAGCTAACTATGGCTACACCTTC. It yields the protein CASSEARRANYGYTF.

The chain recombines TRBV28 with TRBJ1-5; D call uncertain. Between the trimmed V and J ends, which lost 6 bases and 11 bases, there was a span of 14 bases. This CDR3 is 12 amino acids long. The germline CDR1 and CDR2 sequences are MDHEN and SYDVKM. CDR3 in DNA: TGTGCCAGCAGCGCCTTGGGGTCTGCCCAGCATTTT. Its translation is CASSALGSAQHF.

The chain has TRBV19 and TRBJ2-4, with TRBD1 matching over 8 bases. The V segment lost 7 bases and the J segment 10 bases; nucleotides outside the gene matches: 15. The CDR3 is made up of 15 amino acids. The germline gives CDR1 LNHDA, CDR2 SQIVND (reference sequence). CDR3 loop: CASKNGGRGPRIQYF. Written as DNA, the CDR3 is TGTGCCAGTAAAAACGGGGGCAGGGGGCCTAGGATTCAGTACTTC.

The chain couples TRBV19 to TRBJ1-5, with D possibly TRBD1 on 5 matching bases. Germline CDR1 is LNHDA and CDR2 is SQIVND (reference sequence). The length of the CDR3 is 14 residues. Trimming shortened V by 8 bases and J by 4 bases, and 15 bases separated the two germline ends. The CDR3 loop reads CASLGGVLNQPQHF. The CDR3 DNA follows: TGTGCCAGTCTGGGGGGGGTATTGAATCAGCCCCAGCATTTT.